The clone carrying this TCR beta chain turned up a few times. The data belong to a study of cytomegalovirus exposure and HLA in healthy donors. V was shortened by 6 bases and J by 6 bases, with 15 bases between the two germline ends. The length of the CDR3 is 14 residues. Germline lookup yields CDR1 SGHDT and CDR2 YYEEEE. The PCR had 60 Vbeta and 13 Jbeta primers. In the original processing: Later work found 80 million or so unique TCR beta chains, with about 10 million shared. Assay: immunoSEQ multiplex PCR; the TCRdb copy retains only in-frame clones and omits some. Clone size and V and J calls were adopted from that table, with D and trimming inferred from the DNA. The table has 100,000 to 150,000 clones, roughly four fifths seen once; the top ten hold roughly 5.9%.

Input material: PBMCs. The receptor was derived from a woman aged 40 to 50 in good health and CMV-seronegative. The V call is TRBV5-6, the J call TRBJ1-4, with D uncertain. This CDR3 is CASTFAGQDEKLFF. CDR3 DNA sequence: TGTGCCAGCACCTTCGCAGGTCAGGATGAAAAACTGTTTTTT.